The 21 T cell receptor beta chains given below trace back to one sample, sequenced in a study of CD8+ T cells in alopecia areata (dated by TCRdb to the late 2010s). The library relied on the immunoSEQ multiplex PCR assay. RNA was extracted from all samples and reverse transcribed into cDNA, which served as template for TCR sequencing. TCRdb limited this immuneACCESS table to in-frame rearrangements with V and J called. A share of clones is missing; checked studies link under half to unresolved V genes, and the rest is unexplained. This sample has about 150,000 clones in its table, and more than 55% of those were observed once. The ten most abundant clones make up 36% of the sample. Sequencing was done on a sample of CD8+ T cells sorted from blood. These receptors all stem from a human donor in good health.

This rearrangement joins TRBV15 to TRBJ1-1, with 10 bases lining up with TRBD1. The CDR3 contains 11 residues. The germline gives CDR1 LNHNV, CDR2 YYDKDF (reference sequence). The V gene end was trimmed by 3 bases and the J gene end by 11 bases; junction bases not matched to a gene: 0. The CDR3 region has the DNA TGTGCCACCAGCAGGGACAGGGGGGCTTTCTTT. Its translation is CATSRDRGAFF.

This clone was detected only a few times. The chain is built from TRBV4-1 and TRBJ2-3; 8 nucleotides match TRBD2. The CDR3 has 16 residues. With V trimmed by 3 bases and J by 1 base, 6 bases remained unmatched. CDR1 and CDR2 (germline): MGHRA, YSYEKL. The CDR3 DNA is TGCGCCAGCAGCCAGCGGTCGACTAGCGGCACAGATACGCAGTATTTT. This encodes CASSQRSTSGTDTQYF.

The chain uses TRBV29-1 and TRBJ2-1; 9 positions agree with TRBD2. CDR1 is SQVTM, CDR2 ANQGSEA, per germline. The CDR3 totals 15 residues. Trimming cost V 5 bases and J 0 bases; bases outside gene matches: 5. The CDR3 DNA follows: TGCAGCGTTTGGGGAGCGGGGGGCTCCTACAATGAGCAGTTCTTC. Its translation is CSVWGAGGSYNEQFF.

The chain's CDR3 is CASSLSSRQPQHF. The CDR3 DNA reads as TGTGCCAGCAGTTTATCTTCCAGGCAGCCCCAGCATTTT. V usage is TRBV27 and J usage is TRBJ1-5; D gene uncertain. CDR1 MNHEY and CDR2 SMNVEV come from the germline V gene (reference sequence). This CDR3 contains 13 residues. Between the trimmed V and J ends, which lost 0 bases and 7 bases, there was a span of 7 bases.

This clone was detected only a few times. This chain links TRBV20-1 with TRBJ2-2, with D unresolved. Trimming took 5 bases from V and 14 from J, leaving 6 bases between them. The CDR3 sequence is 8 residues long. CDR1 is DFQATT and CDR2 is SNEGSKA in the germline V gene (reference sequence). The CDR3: CSARKLFF. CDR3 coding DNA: TGCAGTGCTCGGAAACTGTTTTTT.

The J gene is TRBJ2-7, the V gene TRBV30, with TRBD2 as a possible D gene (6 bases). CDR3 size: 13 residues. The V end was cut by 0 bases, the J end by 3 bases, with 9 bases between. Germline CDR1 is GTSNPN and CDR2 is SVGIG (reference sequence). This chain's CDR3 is CAWSVSTSYEQYF. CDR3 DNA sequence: TGTGCCTGGAGTGTCTCGACTAGCTACGAGCAGTACTTC.

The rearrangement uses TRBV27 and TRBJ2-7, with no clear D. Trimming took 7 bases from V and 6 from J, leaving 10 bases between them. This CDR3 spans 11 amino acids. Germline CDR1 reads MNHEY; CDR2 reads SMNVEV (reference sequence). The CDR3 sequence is CASNDGFEQYF. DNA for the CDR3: TGTGCCAGCAACGATGGGTTCGAGCAGTACTTC.

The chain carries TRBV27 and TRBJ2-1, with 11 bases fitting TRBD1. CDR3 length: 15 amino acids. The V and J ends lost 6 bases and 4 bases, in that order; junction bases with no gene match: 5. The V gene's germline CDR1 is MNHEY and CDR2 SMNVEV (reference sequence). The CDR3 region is CASSYGQGAYNEQFF. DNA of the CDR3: TGTGCCAGCAGCTACGGACAGGGGGCTTACAATGAGCAGTTCTTC.

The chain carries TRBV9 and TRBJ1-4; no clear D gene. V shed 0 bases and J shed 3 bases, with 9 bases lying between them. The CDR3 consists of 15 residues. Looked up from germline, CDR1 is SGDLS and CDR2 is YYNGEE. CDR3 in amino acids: CASSVEGGSNEKLFF. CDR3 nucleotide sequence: TGTGCCAGCAGCGTAGAGGGAGGGTCTAATGAAAAACTGTTTTTT.

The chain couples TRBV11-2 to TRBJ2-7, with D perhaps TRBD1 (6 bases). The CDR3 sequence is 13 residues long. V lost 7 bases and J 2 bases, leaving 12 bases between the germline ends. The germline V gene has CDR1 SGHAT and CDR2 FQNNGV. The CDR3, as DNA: TGTGCCAGCAAGAACCAGGGGACCTACGAGCAGTACTTC. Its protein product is CASKNQGTYEQYF. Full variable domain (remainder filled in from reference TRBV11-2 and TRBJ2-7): EAGVAQSPRYKIIEKRQSVAFWCNPISGHATLYWYQQILGQGPKLLIQFQNNGVVDDSQLPKDRFSAERLKGVDSTLKIQPAKLEDSAVYLCASKNQGTYEQYFGPGTRLTVT.

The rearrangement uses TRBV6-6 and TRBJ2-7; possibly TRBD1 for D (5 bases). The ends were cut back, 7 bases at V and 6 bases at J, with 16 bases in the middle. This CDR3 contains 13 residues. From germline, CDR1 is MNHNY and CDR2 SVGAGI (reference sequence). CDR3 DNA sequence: TGTGCCAGCACTAGTTCCCCAGGGTTCGAGCAGTACTTC. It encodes CASTSSPGFEQYF.

DNA of the CDR3: TGTGCCAGCAGCTCGACAGGGTACAATGGCTACACCTTC. It encodes CASSSTGYNGYTF. The genes are TRBV5-4 and TRBJ1-2; TRBD1 matches 7 bases. After removal of 3 bases from V and 6 bases from J, the junction contained 5 bases not matched to a gene. The CDR3 covers 13 residues. Germline CDR1 SGHNT, CDR2 YYREEE (reference sequence).

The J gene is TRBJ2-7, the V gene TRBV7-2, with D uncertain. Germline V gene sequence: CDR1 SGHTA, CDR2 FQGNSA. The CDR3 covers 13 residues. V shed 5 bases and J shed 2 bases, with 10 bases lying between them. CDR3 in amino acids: CASSTSGAYEQYF. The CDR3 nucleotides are TGTGCCAGCAGCACATCTGGGGCCTACGAGCAGTACTTC.

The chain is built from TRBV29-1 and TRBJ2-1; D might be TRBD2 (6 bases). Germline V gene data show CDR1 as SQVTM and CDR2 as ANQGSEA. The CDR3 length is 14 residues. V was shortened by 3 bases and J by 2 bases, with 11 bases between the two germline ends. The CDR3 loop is CSVDTGSAYNEQFF. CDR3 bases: TGCAGCGTTGATACCGGGAGCGCCTACAATGAGCAGTTCTTC.

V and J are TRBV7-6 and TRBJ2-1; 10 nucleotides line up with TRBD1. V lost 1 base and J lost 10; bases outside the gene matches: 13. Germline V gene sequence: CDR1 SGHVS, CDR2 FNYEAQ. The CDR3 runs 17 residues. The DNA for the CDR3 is TGTGCCAGCAGCTTAGAGCCGGGGACAGGGGACTACAGAGAGCAGTTCTTC. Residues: CASSLEPGTGDYREQFF.

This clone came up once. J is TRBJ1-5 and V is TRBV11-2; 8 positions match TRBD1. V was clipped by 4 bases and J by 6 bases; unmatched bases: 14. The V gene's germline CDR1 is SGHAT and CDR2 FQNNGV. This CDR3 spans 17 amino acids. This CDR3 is CASSSSIGQGSRQPQHF. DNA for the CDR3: TGTGCCAGCAGCTCCTCTATTGGACAGGGAAGCCGTCAGCCCCAGCATTTT.

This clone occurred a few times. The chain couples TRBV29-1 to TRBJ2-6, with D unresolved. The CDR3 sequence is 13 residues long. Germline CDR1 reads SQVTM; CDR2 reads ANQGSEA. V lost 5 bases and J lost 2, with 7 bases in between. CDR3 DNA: TGCAGCGTTTCGGTGCCTGGGGCCAACGTCCTGACTTTC. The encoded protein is CSVSVPGANVLTF.

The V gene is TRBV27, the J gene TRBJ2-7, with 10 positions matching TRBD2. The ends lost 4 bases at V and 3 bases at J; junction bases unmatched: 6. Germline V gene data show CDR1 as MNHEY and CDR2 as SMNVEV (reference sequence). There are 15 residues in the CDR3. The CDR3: CASSSLGTSDYEQYF. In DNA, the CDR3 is TGTGCCAGCAGTTCCCTGGGGACTAGCGACTACGAGCAGTACTTC.

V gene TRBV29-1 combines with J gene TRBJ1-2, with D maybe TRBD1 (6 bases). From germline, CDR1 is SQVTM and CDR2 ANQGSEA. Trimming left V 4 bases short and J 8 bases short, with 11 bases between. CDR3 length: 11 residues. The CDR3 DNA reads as TGCAGCGTTGGTTACAGGGAGGGCTACACCTTC. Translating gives CSVGYREGYTF.

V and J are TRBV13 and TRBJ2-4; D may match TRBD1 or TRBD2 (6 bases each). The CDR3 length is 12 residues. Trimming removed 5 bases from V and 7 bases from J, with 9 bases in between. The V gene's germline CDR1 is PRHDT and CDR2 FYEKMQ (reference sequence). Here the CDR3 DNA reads TGTGCCAGCAGCCGAGGGGGGAACATTCAGTACTTC. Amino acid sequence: CASSRGGNIQYF.

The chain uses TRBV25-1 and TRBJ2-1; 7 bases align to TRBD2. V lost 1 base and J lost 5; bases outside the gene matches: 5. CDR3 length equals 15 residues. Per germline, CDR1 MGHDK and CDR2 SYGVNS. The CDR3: CASSEFGLGDNEQFF. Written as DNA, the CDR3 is TGTGCCAGCAGTGAATTCGGACTAGGGGACAATGAGCAGTTCTTC. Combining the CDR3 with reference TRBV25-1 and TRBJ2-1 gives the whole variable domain EADIYQTPRYLVIGTGKKITLECSQTMGHDKMYWYQQDPGMELHLIHYSYGVNSTEKGDLSSESTVSRIRTEHFPLTLESARPSHTSQYLCASSEFGLGDNEQFFGPGTRLTVL.